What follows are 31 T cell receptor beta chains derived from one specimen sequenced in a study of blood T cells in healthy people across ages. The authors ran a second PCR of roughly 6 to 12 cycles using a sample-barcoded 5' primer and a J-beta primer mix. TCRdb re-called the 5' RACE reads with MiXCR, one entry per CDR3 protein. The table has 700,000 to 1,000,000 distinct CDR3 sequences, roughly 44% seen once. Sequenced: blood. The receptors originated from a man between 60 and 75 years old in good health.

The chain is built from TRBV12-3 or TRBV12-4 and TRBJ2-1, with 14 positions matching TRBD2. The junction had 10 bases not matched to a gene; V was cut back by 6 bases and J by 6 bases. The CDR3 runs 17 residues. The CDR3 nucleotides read TGTGCCAGCAGCCACATCGGGACTAGCGGGGGCCGCAATGAGCAGTTCTTC. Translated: CASSHIGTSGGRNEQFF.

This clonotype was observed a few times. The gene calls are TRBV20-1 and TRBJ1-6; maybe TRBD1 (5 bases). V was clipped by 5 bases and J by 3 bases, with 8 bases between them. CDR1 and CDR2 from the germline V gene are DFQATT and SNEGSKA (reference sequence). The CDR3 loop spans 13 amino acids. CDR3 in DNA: TGCAGTGCTCGGGACTTCTATAATTCACCCCTCCACTTT. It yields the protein CSARDFYNSPLHF.

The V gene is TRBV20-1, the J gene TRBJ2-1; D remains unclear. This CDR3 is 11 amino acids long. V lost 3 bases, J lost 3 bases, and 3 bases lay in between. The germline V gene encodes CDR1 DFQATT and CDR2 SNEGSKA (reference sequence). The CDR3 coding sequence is TGCAGTGCTAGGAACTACAATGAGCAGTTCTTC. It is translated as CSARNYNEQFF.

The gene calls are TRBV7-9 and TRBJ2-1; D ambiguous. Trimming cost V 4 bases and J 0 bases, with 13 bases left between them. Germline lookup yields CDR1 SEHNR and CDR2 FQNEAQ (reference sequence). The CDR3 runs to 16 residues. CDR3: CASSSPIASSYNEQFF. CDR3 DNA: TGTGCCAGCAGCTCCCCTATTGCGTCCTCCTACAATGAGCAGTTCTTC. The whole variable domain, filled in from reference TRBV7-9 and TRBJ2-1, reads DTGVSQNPRHKITKRGQNVTFRCDPISEHNRLYWYRQTLGQGPEFLTYFQNEAQLEKSRLLSDRFSAERPKGSFSTLEIQRTEQGDSAMYLCASSSPIASSYNEQFFGPGTRLTVL.

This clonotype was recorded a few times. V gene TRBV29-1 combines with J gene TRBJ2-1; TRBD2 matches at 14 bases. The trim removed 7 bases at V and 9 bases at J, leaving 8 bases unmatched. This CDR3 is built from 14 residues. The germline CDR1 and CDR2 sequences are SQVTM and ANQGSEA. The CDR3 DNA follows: TGCAGCGGATTGACTAGCGGGGGGGGCGCTGAGCAGTTCTTC. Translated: CSGLTSGGGAEQFF.

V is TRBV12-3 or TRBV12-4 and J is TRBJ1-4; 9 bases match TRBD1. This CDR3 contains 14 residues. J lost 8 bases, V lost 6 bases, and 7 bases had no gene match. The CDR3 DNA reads TGTGCCAGCAGCACCGGCGACAGGGGGGAAAAACTGTTTTTT. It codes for CASSTGDRGEKLFF.

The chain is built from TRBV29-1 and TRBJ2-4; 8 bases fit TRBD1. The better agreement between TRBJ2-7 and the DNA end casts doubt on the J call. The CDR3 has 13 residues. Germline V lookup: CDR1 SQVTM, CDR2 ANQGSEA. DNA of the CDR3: TGCAGCGTTAGGACAGGGATGGGGAACGAGCAGTACTTC. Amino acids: CSVRTGMGNEQYF.

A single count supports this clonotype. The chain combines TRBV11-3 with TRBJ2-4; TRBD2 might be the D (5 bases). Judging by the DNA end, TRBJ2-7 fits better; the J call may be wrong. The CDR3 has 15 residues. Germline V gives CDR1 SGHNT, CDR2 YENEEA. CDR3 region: CASSLDAGSYYEQYF. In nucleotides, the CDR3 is TGTGCCAGCAGCTTAGACGCGGGCAGTTATTACGAGCAGTACTTC.

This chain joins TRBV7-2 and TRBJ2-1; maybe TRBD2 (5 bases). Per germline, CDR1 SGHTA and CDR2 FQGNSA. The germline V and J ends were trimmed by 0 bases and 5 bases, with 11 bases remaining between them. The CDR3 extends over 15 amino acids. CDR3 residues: CASSLARGRDNEQFF. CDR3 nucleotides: TGTGCCAGCAGCTTAGCGCGAGGGCGGGACAATGAGCAGTTCTTC.

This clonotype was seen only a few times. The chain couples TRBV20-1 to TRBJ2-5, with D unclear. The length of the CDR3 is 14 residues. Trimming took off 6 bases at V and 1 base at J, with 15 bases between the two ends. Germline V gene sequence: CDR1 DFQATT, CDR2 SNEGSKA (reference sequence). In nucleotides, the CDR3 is TGCAGTGCCAGAAACAGTCTCCGCCAAGAGACCCAGTACTTC. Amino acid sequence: CSARNSLRQETQYF.

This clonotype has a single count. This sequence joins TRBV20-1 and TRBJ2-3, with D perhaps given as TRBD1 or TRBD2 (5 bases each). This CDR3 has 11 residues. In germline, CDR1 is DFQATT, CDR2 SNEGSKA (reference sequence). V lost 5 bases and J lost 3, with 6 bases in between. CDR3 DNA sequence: TGCAGTGCTGGGGGAACAGATACGCAGTATTTT. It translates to CSAGGTDTQYF.

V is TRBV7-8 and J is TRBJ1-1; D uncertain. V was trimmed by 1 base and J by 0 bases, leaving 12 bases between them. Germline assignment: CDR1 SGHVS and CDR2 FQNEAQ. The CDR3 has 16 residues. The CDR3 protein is CASSLEGIFVNTEAFF. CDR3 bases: TGTGCCAGCAGCTTAGAAGGTATCTTCGTGAACACTGAAGCTTTCTTT. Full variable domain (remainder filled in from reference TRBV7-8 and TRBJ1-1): GAGVSQSPRYKVAKRGQDVALRCDPISGHVSLFWYQQALGQGPEFLTYFQNEAQLDKSGLPSDRFFAERPEGSVSTLKIQRTQQEDSAVYLCASSLEGIFVNTEAFFGQGTRLTVV.

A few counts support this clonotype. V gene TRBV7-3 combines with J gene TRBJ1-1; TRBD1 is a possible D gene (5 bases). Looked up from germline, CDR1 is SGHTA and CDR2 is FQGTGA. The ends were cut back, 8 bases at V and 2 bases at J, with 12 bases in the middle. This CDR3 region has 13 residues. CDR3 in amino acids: CASRGAENTEAFF. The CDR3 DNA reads TGTGCCAGCCGAGGGGCGGAAAACACTGAAGCTTTCTTT.

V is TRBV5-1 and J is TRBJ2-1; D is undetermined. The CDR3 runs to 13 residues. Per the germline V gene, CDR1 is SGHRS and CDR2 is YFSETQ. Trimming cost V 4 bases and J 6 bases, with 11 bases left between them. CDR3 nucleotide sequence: TGCGCCAGCAGCCTAACAGAGTGCAATGAGCAGTTCTTC. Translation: CASSLTECNEQFF.

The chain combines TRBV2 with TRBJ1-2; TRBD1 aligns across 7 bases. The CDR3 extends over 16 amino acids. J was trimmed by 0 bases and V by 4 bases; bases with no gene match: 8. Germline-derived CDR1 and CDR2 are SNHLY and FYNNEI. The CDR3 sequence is CASSASGTASNYGYTF. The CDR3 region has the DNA TGTGCCAGCAGTGCCTCAGGGACAGCATCTAACTATGGCTACACCTTC. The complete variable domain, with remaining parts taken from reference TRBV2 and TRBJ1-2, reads EPEVTQTPSHQVTQMGQEVILRCVPISNHLYFYWYRQILGQKVEFLVSFYNNEISEKSEIFDDQFSVERPDGSNFTLKIRSTKLEDSAMYFCASSASGTASNYGYTFGSGTRLTVV.

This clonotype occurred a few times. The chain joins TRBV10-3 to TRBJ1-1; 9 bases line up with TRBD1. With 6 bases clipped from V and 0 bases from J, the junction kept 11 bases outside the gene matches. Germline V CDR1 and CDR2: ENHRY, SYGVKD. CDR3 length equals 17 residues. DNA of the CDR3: TGTGCCATCAGATCTCACAGGGGGCAGGGATTGAACACTGAAGCTTTCTTT. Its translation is CAIRSHRGQGLNTEAFF.

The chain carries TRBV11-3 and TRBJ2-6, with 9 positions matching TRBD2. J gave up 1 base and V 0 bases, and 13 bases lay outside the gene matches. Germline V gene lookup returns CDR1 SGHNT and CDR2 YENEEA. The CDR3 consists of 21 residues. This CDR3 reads CASSLDPRLAAVGSGANVLTF. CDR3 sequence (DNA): TGTGCCAGCAGCTTAGATCCCCGACTAGCGGCTGTGGGATCTGGGGCCAACGTCCTGACTTTC. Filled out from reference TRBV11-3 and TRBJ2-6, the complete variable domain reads EAGVVQSPRYKIIEKKQPVAFWCNPISGHNTLYWYLQNLGQGPELLIRYENEEAVDDSQLPKDRFSAERLKGVDSTLKIQPAELGDSAVYLCASSLDPRLAAVGSGANVLTFGAGSRLTVL.

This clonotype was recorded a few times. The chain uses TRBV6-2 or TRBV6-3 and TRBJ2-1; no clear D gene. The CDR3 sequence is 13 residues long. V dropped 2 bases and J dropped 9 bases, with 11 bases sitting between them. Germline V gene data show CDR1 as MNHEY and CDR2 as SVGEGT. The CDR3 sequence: CASSYVEFGEQFF. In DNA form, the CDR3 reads TGTGCCAGCAGTTACGTAGAATTCGGTGAGCAGTTCTTC.

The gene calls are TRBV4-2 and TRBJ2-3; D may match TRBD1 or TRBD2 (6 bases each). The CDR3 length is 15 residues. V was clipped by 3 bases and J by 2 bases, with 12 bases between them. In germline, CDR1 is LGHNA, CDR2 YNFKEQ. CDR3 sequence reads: CASSQGGRDTDTQYF. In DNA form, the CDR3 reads TGTGCCAGCAGCCAGGGGGGCCGTGACACAGATACGCAGTATTTT.

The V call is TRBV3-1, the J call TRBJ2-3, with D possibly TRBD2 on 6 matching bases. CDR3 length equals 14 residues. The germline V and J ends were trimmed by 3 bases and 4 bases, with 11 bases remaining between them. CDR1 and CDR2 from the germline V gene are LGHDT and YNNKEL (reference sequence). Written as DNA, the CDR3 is TGTGCCAGCAGCCAGTACGGGGGACCAGATACGCAGTATTTT. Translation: CASSQYGGPDTQYF.

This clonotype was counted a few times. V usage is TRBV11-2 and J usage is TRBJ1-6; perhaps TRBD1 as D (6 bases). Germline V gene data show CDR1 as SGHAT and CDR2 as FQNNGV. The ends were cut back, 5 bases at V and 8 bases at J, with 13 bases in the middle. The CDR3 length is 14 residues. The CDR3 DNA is TGTGCCAGCAGCAGGACAGTCTTAGATTCACCCCTCCACTTT. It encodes CASSRTVLDSPLHF. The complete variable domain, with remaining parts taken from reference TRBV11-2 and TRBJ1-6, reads EAGVAQSPRYKIIEKRQSVAFWCNPISGHATLYWYQQILGQGPKLLIQFQNNGVVDDSQLPKDRFSAERLKGVDSTLKIQPAKLEDSAVYLCASSRTVLDSPLHFGNGTRLTVT.

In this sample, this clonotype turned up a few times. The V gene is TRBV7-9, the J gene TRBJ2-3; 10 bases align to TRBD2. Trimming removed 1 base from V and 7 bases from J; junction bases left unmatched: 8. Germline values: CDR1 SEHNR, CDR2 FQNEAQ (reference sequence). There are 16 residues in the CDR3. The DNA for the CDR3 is TGTGCCAGCAGCTTAGTAGCGGGGGGCCTCCGTTATACGCAGTATTTT. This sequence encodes CASSLVAGGLRYTQYF.

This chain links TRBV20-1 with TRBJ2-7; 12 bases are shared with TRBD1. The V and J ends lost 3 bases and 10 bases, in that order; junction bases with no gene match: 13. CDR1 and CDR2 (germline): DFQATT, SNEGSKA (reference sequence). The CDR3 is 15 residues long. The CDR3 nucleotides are TGCAGTGCTAGGGGACAGGGGGCAGAGGAAAACACTCAGTACTTC. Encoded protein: CSARGQGAEENTQYF.

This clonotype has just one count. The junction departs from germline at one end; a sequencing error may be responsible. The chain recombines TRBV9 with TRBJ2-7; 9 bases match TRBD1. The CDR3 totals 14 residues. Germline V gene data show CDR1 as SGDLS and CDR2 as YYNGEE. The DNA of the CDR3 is TGTGCCAGCAGCGTAGGGACAGGGGACTACGACCAGTACTTC. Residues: CASSVGTGDYDQYF.

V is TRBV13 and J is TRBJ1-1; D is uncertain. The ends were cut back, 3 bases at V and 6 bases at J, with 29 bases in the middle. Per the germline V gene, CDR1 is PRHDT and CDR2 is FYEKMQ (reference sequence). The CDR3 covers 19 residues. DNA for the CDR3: TGTGCCAGCAGCTTCCACCCCACAGTCGGTCCTAAGAAGGGCGCTGAAGCTTTCTTT. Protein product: CASSFHPTVGPKKGAEAFF.

This chain's CDR3 is CASRPTGGGEQYF. CDR3 nucleotides: TGCGCCAGCAGACCCACAGGGGGCGGCGAGCAGTACTTC. V is TRBV5-1 and J is TRBJ2-5, with TRBD1 identical over 9 bases. The J call may not be correct, given that the DNA end is closer to TRBJ2-7. CDR1 and CDR2 (germline): SGHRS, YFSETQ. This CDR3 is built from 13 residues.

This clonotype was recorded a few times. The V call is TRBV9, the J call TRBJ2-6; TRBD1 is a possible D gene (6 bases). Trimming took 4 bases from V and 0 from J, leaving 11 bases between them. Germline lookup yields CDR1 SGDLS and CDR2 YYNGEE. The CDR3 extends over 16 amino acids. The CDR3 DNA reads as TGTGCCAGCAGCCGGGACATCGACTCTGGGGCCAACGTCCTGACTTTC. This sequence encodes CASSRDIDSGANVLTF.

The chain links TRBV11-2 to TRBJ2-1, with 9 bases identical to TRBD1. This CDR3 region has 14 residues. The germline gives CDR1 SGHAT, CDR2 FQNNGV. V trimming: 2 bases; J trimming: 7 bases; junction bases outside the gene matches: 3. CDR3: CASSLTGGTNEQFF. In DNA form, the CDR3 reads TGTGCCAGCAGCTTAACAGGGGGCACGAATGAGCAGTTCTTC.

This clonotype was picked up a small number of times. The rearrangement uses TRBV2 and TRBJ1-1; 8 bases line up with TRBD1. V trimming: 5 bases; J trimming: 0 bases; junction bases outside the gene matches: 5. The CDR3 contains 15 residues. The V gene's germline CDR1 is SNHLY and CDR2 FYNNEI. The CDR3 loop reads CASSRTGIMNTEAFF. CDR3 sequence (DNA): TGTGCCAGCAGTCGGACAGGGATTATGAACACTGAAGCTTTCTTT.

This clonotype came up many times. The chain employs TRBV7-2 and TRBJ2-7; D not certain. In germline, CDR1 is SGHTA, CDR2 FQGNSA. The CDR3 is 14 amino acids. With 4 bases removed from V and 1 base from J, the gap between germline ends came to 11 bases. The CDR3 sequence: CASSSGGVSYEQYF. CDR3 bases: TGTGCCAGCAGCTCCGGCGGTGTTTCCTACGAGCAGTACTTC.

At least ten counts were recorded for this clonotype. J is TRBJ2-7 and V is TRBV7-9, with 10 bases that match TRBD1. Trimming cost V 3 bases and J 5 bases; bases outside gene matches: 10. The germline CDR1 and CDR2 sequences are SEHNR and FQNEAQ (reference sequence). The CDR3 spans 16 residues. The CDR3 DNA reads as TGTGCCAGCAGCTTGGCCGGGACAGGGGTCAGGAACGAGCAGTACTTC. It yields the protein CASSLAGTGVRNEQYF.